This is a list of T cell receptor beta chains from one sample in a study of shared clonotypes between healthy human individuals. TCRdb's copy holds only in-frame clones and misses some; the assay was immunoSEQ multiplex PCR. The sample has 2 million to 3 million clones, 90% to 95% seen once. The sequenced material came from naive CD4+ T cells sorted from blood. Receptors were obtained from a man aged 18 to 30 in good health. The CDR3 runs from the conserved cysteine through the conserved F or W. D genes are given only for firm matches. Clone size, where shown, is once, few, many, or a class for clones that have expanded.

j_call v_call clone_size d_call cdr3_nt cdr3_aa
TRBJ1-1 TRBV18 NA NA TGTGCCAGCTCACCCGCGAGGGGGGGGACTGAAGCTTTCTTT CASSPARGGTEAFF
TRBJ1-4 TRBV10-3 NA NA TGTGCCATCAGTCAAAAACCCCCAGGGGCGGACGAAAAACTGTTTTTT CAISQKPPGADEKLFF
TRBJ1-1 TRBV5-3 once TRBD1 TGTGCCAGAAGCTTGGCGTCAGGGGGAGGGAGGAGAGAAACGAACACTGAAGCTTTCTTT CARSLASGGGRRETNTEAFF
TRBJ2-3 TRBV6-6 NA NA TGTGCCAGCAGTTACAGAGCCGACCGCACAGATACGCAGTATTTT CASSYRADRTDTQYF
TRBJ1-5 TRBV6-6 NA NA TGTGCCAGCAGCCTCCAGGCTGACAGAAGCAATCAGCCCCAGCATTTT CASSLQADRSNQPQHF
TRBJ2-7 TRBV14 NA NA TGTGCCAGCAGCCACGGGACGCACTACGAGCAGTACTTC CASSHGTHYEQYF
TRBJ1-5 TRBV9 NA NA TGTGCCAGCAGCGTAGAAAGAGCGGCCCCTATCTTAGGTCAGCCCCAGCATTTT CASSVERAAPILGQPQHF
TRBJ1-5 TRBV18 NA NA TGTGCCAGCTCTCCGACATATAGCAATCAGCCCCAGCATTTT CASSPTYSNQPQHF
TRBJ1-1 TRBV30 few NA TGTGCCTGGAGTAAGGGGTTGGACACTGAAGCTTTCTTT CAWSKGLDTEAFF
TRBJ1-6 TRBV19 NA NA TGTGCCAGTAGTATTACCGGTTCACCCCTCCACTTT CASSITGSPLHF
TRBJ1-2 TRBV29-1 NA NA TGCAGCTATAAATCTTGGGAAAAGGATGGCTACACCTTC CSYKSWEKDGYTF
TRBJ2-2 TRBV30 NA TRBD1 TGTGCCTGGAGGATAGGGACAGTTTTCGGGGAGCTGTTTTTT CAWRIGTVFGELFF
TRBJ2-1 TRBV11-3 NA TRBD2 TGTGCCAGCAGCTTGACTAGCGGTGGTGAGCAGTTCTTC CASSLTSGGEQFF
TRBJ2-2 TRBV9 NA NA TGTGCCAGCAGCGACCGGCCCACCGGGGAGCTGTTTTTT CASSDRPTGELFF
TRBJ1-1 TRBV7-3 once NA TGTGCCAGCAGCTTAACGGGGTTCGCTGAAGCTTTCTTT CASSLTGFAEAFF
TRBJ2-3 TRBV5-1 NA TRBD2 TGCGCCAGCAGCTTGGGGACTAGCGGAAGGACAGATACGCAGTATTTT CASSLGTSGRTDTQYF
TRBJ1-5 TRBV19 once TRBD1 TGTGCCAGTAGTATAGAAAGGGCCAGGGGGACTTATAGCAATCAGCCCCAGCATTTT CASSIERARGTYSNQPQHF
TRBJ2-7 TRBV29-1 NA NA TGCAGCGTTACAGGGAATGCCTACGAGCAGTACTTC CSVTGNAYEQYF
TRBJ2-5 TRBV2 NA NA TGTGCCAGCAGTGAAGACCGCCAGCGTCATCTGTACTTC CASSEDRQRHLYF
TRBJ1-4 TRBV7-9 NA NA TGTGCCAGCAGCCGGGGGGGCAGCAGTGAAAAACTGTTTTTT CASSRGGSSEKLFF
TRBJ1-2 TRBV10-2 NA NA TGCGCCAGCGGAAGGACGTCCCGGGACTATGGCTACACCTTC CASGRTSRDYGYTF
TRBJ2-2 TRBV6-1 NA TRBD2 TGTGCCAGCACCCCCGGGACTAGCGACGCCGGGGAGCTGTTTTTT CASTPGTSDAGELFF
TRBJ2-7 TRBV5-4 NA TRBD1 TGTGCCAGCAGCTTACAGGGGGCGAACTACGAGCAGTACTTC CASSLQGANYEQYF
TRBJ2-3 TRBV7-8 NA NA TGTGCCAGCAGCTTATTTGACGCTACTAGCACAGATACGCAGTATTTT CASSLFDATSTDTQYF
TRBJ1-4 TRBV5-1 NA TRBD1 TGCGCCAGCAGCTTCTCACAGGGGGCGGGTGAAAAACTGTTTTTT CASSFSQGAGEKLFF
TRBJ2-1 TRBV2 NA NA TGTGCCAGTAGGACCGAGCGGAATGAGCAGTTCTTC CASRTERNEQFF
TRBJ2-1 TRBV7-9 NA TRBD2 TGTGCCAGCAGCGCCAGGACTAGCGGGAGTTACAATGAGCAGTTCTTC CASSARTSGSYNEQFF
TRBJ2-2 TRBV5-5 NA TRBD1 TGTGCCAGCAGCTTTAGACAGGGGTACACCGGGGAGCTGTTTTTT CASSFRQGYTGELFF